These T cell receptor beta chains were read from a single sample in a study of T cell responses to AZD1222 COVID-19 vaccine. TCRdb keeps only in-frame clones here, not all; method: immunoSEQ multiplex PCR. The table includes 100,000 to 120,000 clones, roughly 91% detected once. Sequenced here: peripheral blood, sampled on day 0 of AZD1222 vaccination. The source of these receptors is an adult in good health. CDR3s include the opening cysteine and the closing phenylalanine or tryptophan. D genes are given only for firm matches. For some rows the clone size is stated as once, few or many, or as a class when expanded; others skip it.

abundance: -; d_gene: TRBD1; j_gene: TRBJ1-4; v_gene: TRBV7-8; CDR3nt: TGTGCCAGCAGCGCATCAGGGGGAGGTGAAAAACTGTTTTTT; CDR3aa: CASSASGGGEKLFF
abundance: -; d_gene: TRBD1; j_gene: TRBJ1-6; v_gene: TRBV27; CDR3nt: TGTGCCAGCAGTCCCGGGACAGGGCATTCACCCCTCCACTTT; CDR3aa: CASSPGTGHSPLHF
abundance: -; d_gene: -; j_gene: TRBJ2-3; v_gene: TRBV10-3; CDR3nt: TGTGCCATCAGACCGGGACTTGTACTCACAGATACGCAGTATTTT; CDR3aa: CAIRPGLVLTDTQYF
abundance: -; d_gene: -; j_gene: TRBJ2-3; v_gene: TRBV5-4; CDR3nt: TGTGCCAGCAGTCCCGCGGGAATCACAGATACGCAGTATTTT; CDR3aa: CASSPAGITDTQYF
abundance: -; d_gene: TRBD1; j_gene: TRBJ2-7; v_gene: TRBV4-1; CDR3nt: TGCGCCAGCAGCCAATTAAACAGGGGGCACTACGAGCAGTACTTC; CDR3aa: CASSQLNRGHYEQYF
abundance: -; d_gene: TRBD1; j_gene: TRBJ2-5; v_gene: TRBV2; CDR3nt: TGTGCCAGCACTCTGGACAGGGGGCAAGTGGAGACCCAGTACTTC; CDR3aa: CASTLDRGQVETQYF
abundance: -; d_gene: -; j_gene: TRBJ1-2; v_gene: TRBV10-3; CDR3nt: TGTGCCATCTCCGGAAATAACTATGGCTACACCTTC; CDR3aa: CAISGNNYGYTF
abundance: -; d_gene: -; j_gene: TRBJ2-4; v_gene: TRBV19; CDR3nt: TGTGCCAGTAGGCTTACAGGGGGGGGCCCCAAAAACATTCAGTACTTC; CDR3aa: CASRLTGGGPKNIQYF
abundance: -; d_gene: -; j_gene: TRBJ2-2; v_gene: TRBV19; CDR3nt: TGTGCCAGTAGTATCGGTCTAGCGTACGGGGAGCTGTTTTTT; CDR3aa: CASSIGLAYGELFF
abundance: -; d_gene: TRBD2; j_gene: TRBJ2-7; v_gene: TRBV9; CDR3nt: TGTGCCAGCAGCGCTAGCGGTCTCTCCTACGAGCAGTACTTC; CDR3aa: CASSASGLSYEQYF
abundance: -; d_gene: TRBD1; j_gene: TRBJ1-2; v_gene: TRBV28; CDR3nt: TGTGCCAGCAGTTTATGTAGACAGGGTTGTGGCTACACCTTC; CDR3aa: CASSLCRQGCGYTF
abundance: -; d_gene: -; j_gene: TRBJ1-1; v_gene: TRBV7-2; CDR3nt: TGTGCCAGCAGCTCCCGATTTACTGAAGCTTTCTTT; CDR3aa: CASSSRFTEAFF
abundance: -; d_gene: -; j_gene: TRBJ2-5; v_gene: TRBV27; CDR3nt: TGTGCCAGCAGTTTAGGGCTAGCGTACCCCGGGACCCAGTACTTC; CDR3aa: CASSLGLAYPGTQYF
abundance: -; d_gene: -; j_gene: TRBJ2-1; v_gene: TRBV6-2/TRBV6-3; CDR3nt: TGTGCCAGCAGTTACTTCCCTGAGGGGGGTCCCTACAATGAGCAGTTCTTC; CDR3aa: CASSYFPEGGPYNEQFF
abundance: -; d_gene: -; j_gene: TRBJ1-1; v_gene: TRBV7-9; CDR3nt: TGTGCCAGCAGCTCCAGGAACACTGAAGCTTTCTTT; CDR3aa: CASSSRNTEAFF
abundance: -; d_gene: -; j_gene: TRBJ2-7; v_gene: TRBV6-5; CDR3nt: TGTGCCAGCAGTTACCCCGGGACCTACGAGCAGTACTTC; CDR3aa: CASSYPGTYEQYF
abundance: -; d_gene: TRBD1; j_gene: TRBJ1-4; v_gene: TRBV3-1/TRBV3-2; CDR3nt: TGTGCCAGCAGCCAAGATCGGGGGACAGTAAATGAAAAACTGTTTTTT; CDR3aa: CASSQDRGTVNEKLFF
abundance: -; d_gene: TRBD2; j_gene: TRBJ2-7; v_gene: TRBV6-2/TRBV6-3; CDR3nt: TGTGCCAGCACCCCCCCGGCTAGCGGGCGCTACGAGCAGTACTTC; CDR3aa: CASTPPASGRYEQYF
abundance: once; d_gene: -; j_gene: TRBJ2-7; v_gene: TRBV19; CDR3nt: TGTGCCAGTAGTGCAGACAGCCACCCACCCTGGGAGCAGTACTTC; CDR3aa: CASSADSHPPWEQYF
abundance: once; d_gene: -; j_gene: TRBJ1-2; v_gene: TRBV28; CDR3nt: TGTGCCATAAAACCGGGACAAATAACTATTGGCTACACCTTC; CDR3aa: CAIKPGQITIGYTF
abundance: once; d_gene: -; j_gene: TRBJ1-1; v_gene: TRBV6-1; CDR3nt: TGTGCCAGCAGTGAAATTGGGGTTGGTGAAGCTTTCTTT; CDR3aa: CASSEIGVGEAFF
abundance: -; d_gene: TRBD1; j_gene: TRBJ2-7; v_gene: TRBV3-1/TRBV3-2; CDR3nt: TGTGCCAGCAGCCTAGGACAGGGGCCTGCTTACGAGCAGTACTTC; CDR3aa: CASSLGQGPAYEQYF
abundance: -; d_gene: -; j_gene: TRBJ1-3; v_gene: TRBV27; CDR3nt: TGTGCCAGCAGCAAGGGCACTATGAGCTCTGGAAACACCATATATTTT; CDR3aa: CASSKGTMSSGNTIYF
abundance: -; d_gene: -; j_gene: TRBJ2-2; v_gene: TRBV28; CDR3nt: TGTGCCAGCTCCACGGGGTCGTACACCGGGGAGCTGTTTTTT; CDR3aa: CASSTGSYTGELFF
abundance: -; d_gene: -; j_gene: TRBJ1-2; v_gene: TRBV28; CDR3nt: TGTGCCAGCAGTTTCATGTCCTATGGCTACACCTTC; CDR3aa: CASSFMSYGYTF
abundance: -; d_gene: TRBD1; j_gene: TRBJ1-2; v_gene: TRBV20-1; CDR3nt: TGCAGTAAACAGGGGAGGAACGGCTACACCTTC; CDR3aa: CSKQGRNGYTF
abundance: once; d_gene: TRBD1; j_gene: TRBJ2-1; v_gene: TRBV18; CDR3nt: TGTGCCAGCTCACCGCCTCACAGGGGACCCGACAATGAGCAGTTCTTC; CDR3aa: CASSPPHRGPDNEQFF
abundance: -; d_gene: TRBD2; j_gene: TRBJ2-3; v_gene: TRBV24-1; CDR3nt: TGTGCCACACTAGCGGGAGTGGCCGATACGCAGTATTTT; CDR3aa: CATLAGVADTQYF
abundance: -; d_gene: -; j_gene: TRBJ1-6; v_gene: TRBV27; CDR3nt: TGTGCCAGCAGTTTGAGCTTCCTCAATAATTCACCCCTCCACTTT; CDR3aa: CASSLSFLNNSPLHF
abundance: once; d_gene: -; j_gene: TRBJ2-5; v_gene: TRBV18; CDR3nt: TGTGCCAGCTCACCCGGGACTCAAGAGACCCAGTACTTC; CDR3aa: CASSPGTQETQYF
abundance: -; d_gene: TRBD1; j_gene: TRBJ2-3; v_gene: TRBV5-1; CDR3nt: TGCGCCAGCAGCCTTACCGGGACAGGGACAGATACGCAGTATTTT; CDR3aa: CASSLTGTGTDTQYF
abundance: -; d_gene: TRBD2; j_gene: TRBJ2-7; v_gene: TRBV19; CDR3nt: TGTGCCAGTAGTCAACCCGCAGAAACTAGCGCTGCGGCCTACGAGCAGTACTTC; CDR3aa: CASSQPAETSAAAYEQYF
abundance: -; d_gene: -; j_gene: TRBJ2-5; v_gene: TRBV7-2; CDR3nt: TGTGCCAGCAGCACTACGAAGACCCAGACCCAGTACTTC; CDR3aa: CASSTTKTQTQYF
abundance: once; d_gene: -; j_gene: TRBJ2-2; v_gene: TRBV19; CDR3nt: TGTGCCAGTAGTATGGGGCTAGGGGCCGGGGAGCTGTTTTTT; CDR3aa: CASSMGLGAGELFF
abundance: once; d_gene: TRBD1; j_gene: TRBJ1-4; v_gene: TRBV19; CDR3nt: TGTGCCAGTAGTATAACAGGGGGAGCTAATGAAAAACTGTTTTTT; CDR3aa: CASSITGGANEKLFF
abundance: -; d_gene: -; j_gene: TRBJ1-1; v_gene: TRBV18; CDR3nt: TGTGCCAGCTCACAAGCAGGGAACACTGAAGCTTTCTTT; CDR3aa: CASSQAGNTEAFF
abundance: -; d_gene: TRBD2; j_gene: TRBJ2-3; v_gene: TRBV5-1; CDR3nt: TGCGCCAGCAGCGAAATAGCGGGAGTGGCGTATACGCAGTATTTT; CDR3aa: CASSEIAGVAYTQYF
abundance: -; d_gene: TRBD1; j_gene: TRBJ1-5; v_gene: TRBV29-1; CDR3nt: TGCAGCGTTGCAACCGGGACAGGTAATCAGCCCCAGCATTTT; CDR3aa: CSVATGTGNQPQHF
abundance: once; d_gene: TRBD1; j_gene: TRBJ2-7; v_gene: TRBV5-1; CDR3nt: TGCGCCAGCAGCTTGGGGACAGGGGGCATCGCTAGCGGTCCCGGGGGTGGCGAGCAGTACTTC; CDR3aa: CASSLGTGGIASGPGGGEQYF
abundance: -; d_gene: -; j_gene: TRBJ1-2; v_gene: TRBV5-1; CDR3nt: TGCGCCAGCAGCTTGGCCGGTGATATAGACTATGGCTACACCTTC; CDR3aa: CASSLAGDIDYGYTF
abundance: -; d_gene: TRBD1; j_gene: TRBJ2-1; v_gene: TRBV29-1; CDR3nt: TGCAGCGGGGGACAGGGGTTAGGAAATGAGCAGTTCTTC; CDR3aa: CSGGQGLGNEQFF